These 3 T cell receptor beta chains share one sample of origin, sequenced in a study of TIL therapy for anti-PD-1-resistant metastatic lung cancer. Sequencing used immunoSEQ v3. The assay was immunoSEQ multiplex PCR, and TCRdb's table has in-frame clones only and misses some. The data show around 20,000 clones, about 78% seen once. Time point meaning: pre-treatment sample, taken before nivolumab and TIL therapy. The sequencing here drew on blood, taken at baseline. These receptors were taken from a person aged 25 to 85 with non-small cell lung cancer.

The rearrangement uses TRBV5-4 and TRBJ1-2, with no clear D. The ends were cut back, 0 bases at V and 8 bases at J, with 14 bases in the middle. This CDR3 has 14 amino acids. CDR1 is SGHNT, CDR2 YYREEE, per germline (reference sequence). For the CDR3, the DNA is TGTGCCAGCAGCTTGGAGTTAGACGCGGGAGGCTACACCTTC. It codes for CASSLELDAGGYTF.

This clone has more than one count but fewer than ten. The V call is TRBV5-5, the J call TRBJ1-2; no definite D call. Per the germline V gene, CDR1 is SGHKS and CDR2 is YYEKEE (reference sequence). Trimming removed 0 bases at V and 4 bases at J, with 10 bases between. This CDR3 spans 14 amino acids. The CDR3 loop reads CASSLENRGYGYTF. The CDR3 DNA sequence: TGTGCCAGCAGCTTGGAGAACAGAGGCTATGGCTACACCTTC.

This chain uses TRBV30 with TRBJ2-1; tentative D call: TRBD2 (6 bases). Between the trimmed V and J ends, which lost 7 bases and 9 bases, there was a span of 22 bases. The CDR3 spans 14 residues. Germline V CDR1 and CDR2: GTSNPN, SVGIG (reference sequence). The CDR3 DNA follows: TGTGCCTCCTACCCCTCCCGACTGGGGGGTGAGCAGTTCTTC. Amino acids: CASYPSRLGGEQFF.